These T cell receptor beta chains were read from a single sample in a study of cytomegalovirus exposure and HLA in healthy donors. Profiled with immunoSEQ multiplex PCR; TCRdb holds only in-frame clones, not every one. Counted here are some 110,000 clones, around 78% occurring once; the ten biggest clones make up 3% to 4.5%. Sequenced material: PBMCs. The origin of the receptors is a man aged 40-49 years in good health and CMV-seronegative. The CDR3 runs from the conserved cysteine through the conserved F or W. Fields, in order: J gene, V gene, D gene, clone size, CDR3 DNA, CDR3 protein. D genes are given only for firm matches. Size is omitted from some rows. Given values are once, few, many or a class for expanded clones.

>TRBJ2-5|TRBV18|.|.
TGTGCCAGCTCATCAGATCAGGGAGAGACCCAGTACTTC
CASSSDQGETQYF
>TRBJ1-1|TRBV4-1|.|few
TGCGCCAGCCGCTCCCTTTTCGGGGGGAGAATGAACACTGAAGCTTTCTTT
CASRSLFGGRMNTEAFF
>TRBJ2-3|TRBV5-1|TRBD1|.
TGCGCCAGCAGCGACAGGGGCGTGAGCACAGATACGCAGTATTTT
CASSDRGVSTDTQYF
>TRBJ1-5|TRBV11-2|.|.
TGTGCCAGCAGCCCGATTGGAGGAAATCAGCCCCAGCATTTT
CASSPIGGNQPQHF
>TRBJ1-2|TRBV5-1|.|.
TGCGCCAGCAGCTTGACACCGACAGAGACTAACTATGGCTACACCTTC
CASSLTPTETNYGYTF
>TRBJ2-2|TRBV7-3|TRBD1|.
TGTGCCAGCAGCAAGTTGTGGACAGGGAACACCGGGGAGCTGTTTTTT
CASSKLWTGNTGELFF
>TRBJ2-2|TRBV19|.|.
TGTGCCAGTAGTAATCGAGGGGGGGCCTCGAACACCGGGGAGCTGTTTTTT
CASSNRGGASNTGELFF
>TRBJ1-2|TRBV6-5|TRBD1|.
TGTGCCACCTCTTCCGGGACAGGCAACTATGGCTACACCTTC
CATSSGTGNYGYTF
>TRBJ1-4|TRBV28|.|.
TGTGCCAGCAGCCCCCGGGTGGGCAGACTAGAGACTAATGAAAAACTGTTTTTT
CASSPRVGRLETNEKLFF
>TRBJ2-2|TRBV7-2|.|few
TGTGCCAGCAGCCAACGGAGCTCCCCGACCGGGGAGCTGTTTTTT
CASSQRSSPTGELFF
>TRBJ1-3|TRBV6-5|.|.
TGTGCCACCTCGTTAGCGGCTGGAAACACCATATATTTT
CATSLAAGNTIYF
>TRBJ2-7|TRBV7-7|.|.
TGTGCTAGCAGTCCCACAGGGAGAGAGGAGCAGTACTTC
CASSPTGREEQYF
>TRBJ1-4|TRBV7-9|TRBD1|.
TGTGCCAGCAGCTCCACCTTGACAGGGGAACATAATGAAAAACTGTTTTTT
CASSSTLTGEHNEKLFF
>TRBJ2-5|TRBV11-2|.|.
TGTGCCAGCAGAACAGGGCCAGAGACCCAGTACTTC
CASRTGPETQYF
>TRBJ1-1|TRBV21-1|.|.
TGTGCCAGCAGCAATCCCCTCCCGGACAGTGTTAACACTGAAGCTTTCTTT
CASSNPLPDSVNTEAFF
>TRBJ1-6|TRBV27|.|.
TGTGCCAGCAGTTTATCGGGGCGCCCACCCCTCCACTTT
CASSLSGRPPLHF
>TRBJ2-7|TRBV13|TRBD1|.
TGTGCCAGCAGCTCCCGGACAGGGAGCCTATATTTGCAGTACTTC
CASSSRTGSLYLQYF
>TRBJ1-6|TRBV5-6|.|few
TGTGCCAGCAGCTTGGCCAATGGGGCGCAATCACCCCTCCACTTT
CASSLANGAQSPLHF
>TRBJ1-1|TRBV19|.|.
TGTGCCAGTAAGGGGGCTTTCTTT
CASKGAFF
>TRBJ2-2|TRBV19|.|.
TGTGCCAGTAGCCCGGACAGGAACACCGGGGAGCTGTTTTTT
CASSPDRNTGELFF
>TRBJ2-4|TRBV11-2|.|few
TGTGCCAGCAGCCCATGGGGCTGGGCCAAAAACATTCAGTACTTC
CASSPWGWAKNIQYF
>TRBJ2-3|TRBV7-9|TRBD1|few
TGTGCCAGCAGCTTAGACAGGGGGGAAGATACGCAGTATTTT
CASSLDRGEDTQYF
>TRBJ2-7|TRBV7-2|.|.
TGTGCCAGCAGCTTCCTGACCAGGGTGAGTGCCTACGAGCAGTACTTC
CASSFLTRVSAYEQYF
>TRBJ1-4|TRBV29-1|.|.
TGCAGCGTTGCCGGGACATCCTCTAATGAAAAACTGTTTTTT
CSVAGTSSNEKLFF
>TRBJ1-6|TRBV2|.|.
TGTGCCAGCGGGGGGGGGTTTTCGGCGGGTTCACCCCTCCACTTT
CASGGGFSAGSPLHF
>TRBJ2-7|TRBV6-5|.|.
TGTGCCAGCAGTCCAACGGGAATTAGCTCCTACGAGCAGTACTTC
CASSPTGISSYEQYF
>TRBJ2-7|TRBV25-1|.|.
TGTGCCAGCAGCCAGTTCTACGAGCAGTACTTC
CASSQFYEQYF
>TRBJ1-1|TRBV11-1|.|.
TGTGCCAGCAGCTTAGGAGGGCACACTGAAGCTTTCTTT
CASSLGGHTEAFF
>TRBJ1-4|TRBV15|.|.
TGTGCCACCAGCGGTCGCGGGGACCGGGATGAAAAACTGTTTTTT
CATSGRGDRDEKLFF
>TRBJ1-1|TRBV13|.|.
TGTGCCAGCAGCCCTATTGAACAGGATGCCCCAATGAACACTGAAGCTTTCTTT
CASSPIEQDAPMNTEAFF
>TRBJ2-5|TRBV7-9|TRBD1|.
TGTGCCAGCATCTCGTGGGCAGGACAGGGGATGAAGACCCAGTACTTC
CASISWAGQGMKTQYF
>TRBJ1-1|TRBV9|TRBD1|.
TGTGCCAGCAGCCCCCGGACAGGGACGACGACTGAAGCTTTCTTT
CASSPRTGTTTEAFF
>TRBJ1-2|TRBV19|.|.
TGTGCCAGTAGCCCGGGACAATATGGCTACACCTTC
CASSPGQYGYTF
>TRBJ2-6|TRBV2|.|.
TGTGCCAGCAGAGCAGGGAACACTGGGGCCAACGTCCTGACTTTC
CASRAGNTGANVLTF
>TRBJ1-4|TRBV19|.|.
TGTGCCAGTAGCGATATGACAAGTAATGAAAAACTGTTTTTT
CASSDMTSNEKLFF
>TRBJ1-5|TRBV27|TRBD1|.
TGTGCCAGCAGTTTAACGGGCAGGGGGGGCAATCAGCCCCAGCATTTT
CASSLTGRGGNQPQHF
>TRBJ1-5|TRBV5-6|.|.
TGTGCCAGCAGCGCGAGAGGGAGTAGCAATCAGCCCCAGCATTTT
CASSARGSSNQPQHF
>TRBJ2-3|TRBV9|.|.
TGTGCCAGCAGCGTAGGGGGGGGGCGGAGGGCAGATACGCAGTATTTT
CASSVGGGRRADTQYF
>TRBJ1-6|TRBV4-1|TRBD1|.
TGCGCCAGCAGCCAATCCCAGGGGGCTTCACCCCTCCACTTT
CASSQSQGASPLHF
>TRBJ1-1|TRBV18|TRBD1|.
TGTGCCAGCTCACGCGGACAGGGGGTGACTGAAGCTTTCTTT
CASSRGQGVTEAFF
>TRBJ2-3|TRBV7-2|TRBD2|.
TGTGCCAGCAGCCTCCGGCTAGCGGGGAGAGATACGCAGTATTTT
CASSLRLAGRDTQYF
>TRBJ2-1|TRBV7-8|.|.
TGTGCCAGCAGCTTAGTGGCGTGGGGGGGGGCCGAAAATGAGCAGTTCTTC
CASSLVAWGGAENEQFF
>TRBJ2-2|TRBV7-9|.|.
TGTGCCAGCACCGACAGAACGAACACCGGGGAGCTGTTTTTT
CASTDRTNTGELFF
>TRBJ2-1|TRBV11-2|.|.
TGTGCCAGCAGCTTAGATACGGAGGATGAGGAGTTCTTC
CASSLDTEDEEFF
>TRBJ2-7|TRBV11-2|TRBD2|.
TGTGCCAGCAGCTCTCCGGGACGGGGGGCCTACGAGCAGTACTTC
CASSSPGRGAYEQYF
>TRBJ1-6|TRBV14|.|.
TGTGCCAGCAGCCCCCTTCTCGGGGGGCTCGGGTCACCCCTCCACTTT
CASSPLLGGLGSPLHF
>TRBJ1-1|TRBV6-1|.|.
TGTGCCAGCAGTCGATCGTCGATTTTAGCTGAAGCTTTCTTT
CASSRSSILAEAFF
>TRBJ1-6|TRBV6-1|TRBD1|.
TGTGCCAGCGTAGGACAGGGGGCGCCGAATTCACCCCTCCACTTT
CASVGQGAPNSPLHF
>TRBJ2-7|TRBV27|TRBD1|.
TGTGCCAGCAGTTTCACCGGGACAGGGAACTACGAGCAGTACTTC
CASSFTGTGNYEQYF
>TRBJ1-1|TRBV6-5|.|.
TGTGCCAGCAGACAGGCGGGGGGGACTGAAGCTTTCTTT
CASRQAGGTEAFF
>TRBJ2-7|TRBV5-6|.|.
TGTGCCAGCAGCTTGGAGGGGACTGAATCCTACGAGCAGTACTTC
CASSLEGTESYEQYF
>TRBJ2-7|TRBV2|TRBD1|.
TGTGCCAGCAAACTAGGACAGGGTAGTTCCGAGCAGTACTTC
CASKLGQGSSEQYF
>TRBJ2-2|TRBV6-5|TRBD1|.
TGTGCCAGCAGCCGCGGACAGGTTCTCACCGGGGAGCTGTTTTTT
CASSRGQVLTGELFF
>TRBJ2-3|TRBV2|TRBD2|.
TGTGCCAGCAGGGCTACTAGCGTTAGCACAGATACGCAGTATTTT
CASRATSVSTDTQYF
>TRBJ1-1|TRBV5-1|.|.
TGCGCCAGCAGCTTGTCACATTGGGAGATGAACACTGAAGCTTTCTTT
CASSLSHWEMNTEAFF
>TRBJ2-2|TRBV9|TRBD1|.
TGTGCCAGCAGCGGAGTACCGGGACAGGGAAATGTCGGGGAGCTGTTTTTT
CASSGVPGQGNVGELFF
>TRBJ1-1|TRBV9|.|.
TGTGCCAGCAGCGTAGGGGGGGACACTGAAGCTTTCTTT
CASSVGGDTEAFF
>TRBJ1-6|TRBV5-1|.|.
TGCGCCAGCAGCCCCCTGGGTTACAGGGTTAATTCACCCCTCCACTTT
CASSPLGYRVNSPLHF
>TRBJ2-3|TRBV9|TRBD1|.
TGTGCCAGCAGCGTCGGGACAGGGGAGTTGGATACGCAGTATTTT
CASSVGTGELDTQYF